This T cell receptor (beta chain) emerged from a study of T cell responses to AZD1222 COVID-19 vaccine. Trimming stripped 2 bases from V and 3 bases from J, with 11 bases between. Germline CDR1 and CDR2: MNHEY and SVGEGT. CDR3 size: 14 residues. TCRdb's copy holds only in-frame clones and misses some; the assay was immunoSEQ multiplex PCR. Here the sample spans 100,000 to 150,000 clones, roughly 90% being singletons. Study-level points and caveats: Regions 160-218 and 743-854 held dominance among vaccine-associated CD4 TCRs, which spanned spike.

With regard to this clone: Its antigen is as yet unknown.

The chain joins TRBV6-2 or TRBV6-3 to TRBJ2-7; maybe TRBD1 (6 bases). The TCR was taken from an adult in good health. The material was peripheral blood, obtained on day 0 of AZD1222 vaccination. The CDR3 DNA is TGTGCCAGCAGTTACGGCAGGGGTGGCTACGAGCAGTACTTC. Encoded protein: CASSYGRGGYEQYF.